The clone carrying this T cell receptor (beta chain) was seen ten or more times. This CDR3 contains 12 residues. The germline V and J ends were trimmed by 5 bases and 0 bases, with 4 bases remaining between them. RNA served as the template for amplifying TCR beta CDR3 regions. After a first-round RT-PCR with HTBI primers, a second-round multiplex PCR was run. TCRdb ran MiXCR on the multiplex PCR reads and lists one entry per CDR3 protein. The table includes a few hundred thousand distinct CDR3 sequences, 15% detected once. This entry belongs to a study of Graves' ophthalmopathy and Graves' hyperthyroidism. Hyperthyroidism in these 18- to 65-year-old patients was newly diagnosed, lasting under 2 months. Symptoms, serum thyroxine and TRAb, thyroid ultrasound, and orbital computed tomography formed the diagnostic basis.

V and J are TRBV12-3 or TRBV12-4 and TRBJ1-2; D not resolved. The clonotype originates from a woman aged 18-29 years with stable Graves' hyperthyroidism. The sequenced material came from peripheral blood. CDR3 nucleotides: TGTGCCAGCAGTACTACTAACTATGGCTACACCTTC. Translating it yields CASSTTNYGYTF.